This T cell receptor beta chain was sequenced for a study of monozygotic twins with inflammatory bowel disease. General observations from the study: Diversity of TCRbeta measured by inverse Simpson was lower in IBD patients than in healthy co-twins.

UMIs that had a 6-nucleotide sample barcode were put in using template switching. One entry per CDR3 protein, without DNA, is what TCRdb gives after re-calling the 5' RACE reads. Found here are roughly 200,000 distinct CDR3 sequences; the top ten clones hold roughly 1.5%. Looked up from germline, CDR1 is SQVTM and CDR2 is ANQGSEA. CDR3 size: 15 residues. In regard to this clonotype: Its target is not known.

The clonotype was recovered from a human donor with ulcerative colitis or Crohn's disease, or a healthy co-twin of an affected twin (not recorded which). The rearrangement links TRBV29-1 to TRBJ1-5; TCRdb picks TRBD1, but there is no DNA to check that call. Sequencing input: blood. CDR3 region: CSGTYRDSSNQPQHF.